These 20 T cell receptor beta chains share one sample of origin, sequenced in a study of T cell repertoires in cytomegalovirus infection. Each CDR3 protein gets one entry after TCRdb re-called the reads with MiXCR. Of about 570,000 distinct CDR3 sequences listed, over 35% were seen once; the top ten hold around 48%. These receptors have no known antigen. The sample consisted of cultured PBMCs, taken from culture after CMV antigen stimulation. Source of these receptors: a human donor in good health (CMV status not recorded). Some clones in this sample may be carry-over from other donors' samples.

There are a few counts of this clonotype. The rearrangement links TRBV6-5 to TRBJ1-1; 9 nucleotides line up with TRBD1. V gave up 0 bases and J gave up 0 bases; unmatched junction bases: 11. Germline values: CDR1 MNHEY, CDR2 SVGAGI. This CDR3 region has 19 residues. The CDR3 DNA is TGTGCCAGCAGTTACTCGGGACAGGGTCTAAAATCTCTGAACACTGAAGCTTTCTTT. Amino acid sequence: CASSYSGQGLKSLNTEAFF.

V and J are TRBV5-6 and TRBJ1-3, with D perhaps matching TRBD1 (5 bases). Trimming took off 1 base at V and 0 bases at J, with 14 bases between the two ends. Germline CDR1 is SGHDT and CDR2 is YYEEEE. The CDR3 loop spans 17 amino acids. CDR3 region: CASSLRGSGSSGNTIYF. As DNA, the CDR3 is TGTGCCAGCAGCTTGAGGGGTTCGGGGAGCTCTGGAAACACCATATATTTT.

This clonotype was seen only a few times. The rearrangement links TRBV20-1 to TRBJ2-3; D may be TRBD2 (6 bases). Germline V gene sequence: CDR1 DFQATT, CDR2 SNEGSKA (reference sequence). Trimming cost V 5 bases and J 2 bases, with 14 bases left between them. The CDR3 loop spans 14 amino acids. The CDR3 bases are TGCAGTGCTCCCTCTGGCGGGGCCACAGATACGCAGTATTTT. It translates to CSAPSGGATDTQYF.

The CDR3 DNA sequence: TGTGCCAGCAGCCAAGAGTTTAAGGGGTTGGTGAGCTCCTACAATGAGCAGTTCTTC. Translation: CASSQEFKGLVSSYNEQFF. The chain has TRBV14 and TRBJ2-1, with a possible D match to TRBD1 (5 bases). The V end lost 0 bases, the J end lost 0 bases, and 18 bases lay between the germline ends. The CDR3 runs to 19 residues. CDR1 SGHDN and CDR2 FVKESK come from the germline V gene.

This clonotype was detected many times. This chain joins TRBV7-2 and TRBJ2-7; D unclear. This CDR3 comprises 17 residues. The germline V and J ends were trimmed by 5 bases and 3 bases, with 23 bases remaining between them. Germline CDR1 SGHTA, CDR2 FQGNSA. The CDR3 nucleotides read TGTGCCAGCAGCCCTCCACCCCGCGCGGCAGAGCGCTACGAGCAGTACTTC. Its protein product is CASSPPPRAAERYEQYF.

This chain connects TRBV15 to TRBJ1-5; D not resolved. The germline V gene has CDR1 LNHNV and CDR2 YYDKDF (reference sequence). The germline V and J ends were trimmed by 1 base and 10 bases, with 14 bases remaining between them. The CDR3 spans 14 residues. CDR3 in DNA: TGTGCCACCAGCAGAGTTACCAGGCTGGATCCCCAGCATTTT. Its protein is CATSRVTRLDPQHF.

This clonotype has only one observation. The gene calls are TRBV7-9 and TRBJ2-5; 8 positions match TRBD2. CDR3 size: 17 residues. Trimming took 7 bases from V and 5 from J; bases not matched to a gene: 18. Per germline, CDR1 SEHNR and CDR2 FQNEAQ (reference sequence). CDR3 residues: CASNGGGQRGSWETQYF. The CDR3 DNA is TGTGCCAGCAACGGGGGGGGCCAGAGAGGGAGTTGGGAGACCCAGTACTTC. Filled out from reference TRBV7-9 and TRBJ2-5, the complete variable domain reads DTGVSQNPRHKITKRGQNVTFRCDPISEHNRLYWYRQTLGQGPEFLTYFQNEAQLEKSRLLSDRFSAERPKGSFSTLEIQRTEQGDSAMYLCASNGGGQRGSWETQYFGPGTRLLVL.

As concerns this clonotype: Relative to the germline gene, one junction end is altered; a read error may explain this. CDR3 in amino acids: CASRSTGGRSSTDTQYF. The CDR3 DNA follows: TGTGCCAGCAGGTCAACAGGGGGCCGCTCGAGCACGGATACGCAGTATTTT. This chain links TRBV7-9 with TRBJ2-3, with 9 bases that match TRBD1. Germline assignment: CDR1 SEHNR and CDR2 FQNEAQ (reference sequence). This CDR3 is built from 17 residues.

V gene TRBV12-3 or TRBV12-4 combines with J gene TRBJ2-3; 8 bases are a match to TRBD2. This CDR3 region has 15 residues. Trimming at V came to 3 bases and at J to 4 bases, leaving 6 bases not matched to a gene. This CDR3 reads CASSLAGGAADTQYF. In nucleotides, the CDR3 is TGTGCCAGCAGTTTGGCGGGGGGAGCGGCAGATACGCAGTATTTT.

The chain uses TRBV6-5 and TRBJ2-7, with D perhaps given as TRBD1 or TRBD2 (6 bases each). Between the trimmed V and J ends, which lost 8 bases and 2 bases, there was a span of 19 bases. CDR3 size: 15 residues. CDR1 is MNHEY, CDR2 SVGAGI, per germline. For the CDR3, the DNA is TGTGCCAGCCGCGCATTGGGGGGCTCCACCTACGAGCAGTACTTC. It translates to CASRALGGSTYEQYF.

The rearrangement links TRBV11-1 to TRBJ2-7; TRBD2 is a possible D gene (6 bases). V was pared by 4 bases and J by 2 bases, with 12 bases between. In germline, CDR1 is SGHAT, CDR2 FQDESV (reference sequence). The CDR3 totals 14 residues. This CDR3 reads CASSSGGEAYEQYF. In DNA, the CDR3 is TGTGCCAGCAGCTCCGGGGGAGAAGCCTACGAGCAGTACTTC.

This chain connects TRBV7-2 to TRBJ1-2; 11 bases line up with TRBD1. After removal of 3 bases from V and 7 bases from J, the junction contained 4 bases not matched to a gene. This CDR3 is built from 14 residues. Germline assignment: CDR1 SGHTA and CDR2 FQGNSA. The CDR3 protein is CASSLWTGGVGYTF. The CDR3 DNA reads TGTGCCAGCAGCTTGTGGACAGGGGGCGTTGGCTACACCTTC.

The V gene is TRBV19, the J gene TRBJ2-4; no reliable D call. This CDR3 is 13 amino acids long. The germline CDR1 and CDR2 sequences are LNHDA and SQIVND (reference sequence). V gave up 6 bases and J gave up 8 bases, with 14 bases separating them. The CDR3 nucleotides read TGTGCCAGTAGAGCCCGGAGTAGGGACATTCAGTACTTC. Translating it yields CASRARSRDIQYF.

V and J are TRBV5-6 and TRBJ2-5; 8 bases are shared with TRBD2. V trimming: 4 bases; J trimming: 5 bases; junction bases outside the gene matches: 16. In germline, CDR1 is SGHDT, CDR2 YYEEEE. The length of the CDR3 is 17 residues. The CDR3 reads CASSRTSGGLTRETQYF. CDR3 bases: TGTGCCAGCAGCCGGACCAGCGGGGGCCTTACGCGGGAGACCCAGTACTTC.

This chain connects TRBV2 to TRBJ2-1; 7 nucleotides line up with TRBD1. The CDR3 has 16 amino acids. The V segment lost 11 bases and the J segment 4 bases; nucleotides outside the gene matches: 17. Germline CDR1 reads SNHLY; CDR2 reads FYNNEI. The CDR3 DNA sequence: TGTGCCGCGAGGTCCTCGGTAGGACAGGTGTACAATGAGCAGTTCTTC. It codes for CAARSSVGQVYNEQFF. Full variable domain (missing parts from reference TRBV2 and TRBJ2-1): EPEVTQTPSHQVTQMGQEVILRCVPISNHLYFYWYRQILGQKVEFLVSFYNNEISEKSEIFDDQFSVERPDGSNFTLKIRSTKLEDSAMYFCAARSSVGQVYNEQFFGPGTRLTVL.

The V gene is TRBV7-2, the J gene TRBJ2-7; TRBD1 matches 7 bases. V was clipped by 3 bases and J by 6 bases; unmatched bases: 5. Germline V lookup: CDR1 SGHTA, CDR2 FQGNSA. The CDR3 runs to 13 residues. This chain's CDR3 is CASSLVQGVEQYF. CDR3 sequence (DNA): TGTGCCAGCAGCTTGGTCCAGGGGGTCGAGCAGTACTTC.

In its sample, this clonotype was seen a few times. This chain joins TRBV7-9 and TRBJ2-7; D unresolved. CDR3 length: 15 residues. V lost 5 bases and J 2 bases, leaving 16 bases between the germline ends. Germline CDR1 is SEHNR and CDR2 is FQNEAQ (reference sequence). As DNA, the CDR3 is TGTGCCAGCAGCCTCTCGTCCTTTCTAGCCTACGAGCAGTACTTC. Protein sequence: CASSLSSFLAYEQYF.

V is TRBV5-1 and J is TRBJ1-1, with D possibly being TRBD1 (5 bases). Trimming took 5 bases from V and 4 from J, leaving 15 bases between them. The CDR3 has 14 residues. Germline loops: CDR1 SGHRS, CDR2 YFSETQ. The CDR3 DNA is TGCGCCAGCAGTTCTCGGGGGGACGGCACTGAAGCTTTCTTT. This translates into CASSSRGDGTEAFF. The variable domain in full, completed from reference TRBV5-1 and TRBJ1-1, reads KAGVTQTPRYLIKTRGQQVTLSCSPISGHRSVSWYQQTPGQGLQFLFEYFSETQRNKGNFPGRFSGRQFSNSRSEMNVSTLELGDSALYLCASSSRGDGTEAFFGQGTRLTVV.

The CDR3 region is CASSQGHRRLEETQYF. The CDR3 DNA is TGCGCCAGCAGCCAAGGCCACAGGCGACTAGAAGAGACCCAGTACTTC. The chain combines TRBV4-1 with TRBJ2-5, with D possibly being TRBD2 (6 bases). CDR3 length: 16 residues. CDR1 is MGHRA and CDR2 is YSYEKL in the germline V gene. The V gene lost 1 base and the J gene lost 3 bases, with 15 bases spanning the gap.

The V and J genes are TRBV10-3 and TRBJ2-1; D is perhaps TRBD1 (6 bases). The V end lost 6 bases, the J end lost 9 bases, and 21 bases lay between the germline ends. Per the germline V gene, CDR1 is ENHRY and CDR2 is SYGVKD. CDR3 length equals 15 residues. The CDR3 spells CAIRDRTAARGEQFF. Written as DNA, the CDR3 is TGTGCCATCAGAGATCGGACAGCCGCAAGGGGTGAGCAGTTCTTC.